Listed here are 14 T cell receptor beta chains from one sample, sequenced in a study of blood T cell repertoires in COVID-19. The table came from immunoSEQ multiplex PCR; TCRdb's copy has only in-frame clones and leaves some out. There are 220,000 or so clones in the sample; over 75% occur only once, and about 3.5% lies in the top ten. The sequenced material came from PBMCs or T cells enriched from blood (not recorded which). The receptors here all came from a young woman in a cohort exposed to, infected with or recovered from COVID-19 (not recorded which).

This sequence joins TRBV6-5 and TRBJ1-1; possibly TRBD1 for D (5 bases). CDR1 and CDR2 (germline): MNHEY, SVGAGI. This CDR3 has 12 residues. Trimming pared 7 bases from V and 6 bases from J, leaving 12 bases between. The CDR3, as DNA: TGTGCCAGCAATCCGGGGGGTGCTGAAGCTTTCTTT. Its protein product is CASNPGGAEAFF.

This chain links TRBV29-1 with TRBJ2-1, with TRBD1 matching 8 bases. V dropped 3 bases and J dropped 7; count of bases not matched to a gene: 11. This CDR3 spans 15 amino acids. The germline V gene encodes CDR1 SQVTM and CDR2 ANQGSEA. CDR3 region: CSVDALVQGANEQFF. The CDR3 nucleotides are TGCAGCGTTGATGCTTTAGTCCAGGGGGCTAATGAGCAGTTCTTC.

The chain links TRBV4-1 to TRBJ1-1; D unresolved. The V gene's germline CDR1 is MGHRA and CDR2 YSYEKL. V dropped 1 base and J dropped 0 bases, with 3 bases sitting between them. The CDR3 covers 13 residues. The CDR3 sequence: CASSQAVNTEAFF. CDR3 bases: TGCGCCAGCAGCCAAGCGGTGAACACTGAAGCTTTCTTT.

This clone was seen a single time. The chain joins TRBV5-1 to TRBJ2-1; 7 nucleotides line up with TRBD2. This CDR3 contains 14 residues. The germline CDR1 and CDR2 sequences are SGHRS and YFSETQ. With V trimmed by 4 bases and J by 2 bases, 3 bases remained unmatched. The CDR3 reads CASSGSGTYNEQFF. CDR3 DNA sequence: TGCGCCAGCAGCGGAAGCGGGACCTACAATGAGCAGTTCTTC.

The rearrangement links TRBV18 to TRBJ2-1, with 15 bases matching TRBD2. This CDR3 comprises 16 residues. The V and J ends lost 3 bases and 6 bases, in that order; junction bases with no gene match: 3. Germline V lookup: CDR1 KGHSH, CDR2 LQKENI. Here the CDR3 DNA reads TGTGCCAGCTCACCCCCGGGACTAGCGGGGGGCAATGAGCAGTTCTTC. Translation: CASSPPGLAGGNEQFF. Drawing the rest from reference TRBV18 and TRBJ2-1, the complete variable domain is NAGVMQNPRHLVRRRGQEARLRCSPMKGHSHVYWYRQLPEEGLKFMVYLQKENIIDESGMPKERFSAEFPKEGPSILRIQQVVRGDSAAYFCASSPPGLAGGNEQFFGPGTRLTVL.

This clone was seen just once. V usage is TRBV6-5 and J usage is TRBJ2-3; TRBD2 might be the D (5 bases). Germline CDR1 reads MNHEY; CDR2 reads SVGAGI. V gave up 0 bases and J gave up 2 bases, with 12 bases separating them. The CDR3 length is 16 residues. The CDR3 loop is CASSYSPSGLTDTQYF. The CDR3 DNA reads as TGTGCCAGCAGTTACTCGCCCAGCGGACTCACAGATACGCAGTATTTT.

The gene calls are TRBV7-8 and TRBJ1-5, with 7 bases lining up with TRBD1. Germline V gene data show CDR1 as SGHVS and CDR2 as FQNEAQ. With 5 bases clipped from V and 0 bases from J, the junction kept 10 bases outside the gene matches. This CDR3 contains 17 residues. CDR3 protein: CASSKLGQQYSNQPQHF. The CDR3 DNA sequence: TGTGCCAGCAGCAAACTGGGACAGCAGTATAGCAATCAGCCCCAGCATTTT.

This clone was seen once. The chain combines TRBV19 with TRBJ2-2; no clear D gene. CDR3 length: 13 amino acids. Germline V CDR1 and CDR2: LNHDA, SQIVND (reference sequence). V was pared by 6 bases and J by 1 base, with 6 bases between. For the CDR3, the DNA is TGTGCCAGTAGCCTCGTGAACACCGGGGAGCTGTTTTTT. This codes for CASSLVNTGELFF.

The chain uses TRBV7-9 and TRBJ1-1; D might be TRBD1 (5 bases). V was clipped by 1 base and J by 3 bases, with 12 bases between them. The CDR3 is made up of 15 amino acids. The germline V gene encodes CDR1 SEHNR and CDR2 FQNEAQ (reference sequence). This chain's CDR3 is CASSLGEFRDTEAFF. The CDR3 region has the DNA TGTGCCAGCAGCTTAGGAGAGTTCAGGGACACTGAAGCTTTCTTT.

The chain joins TRBV6-1 to TRBJ1-1; no clear D gene. The CDR3 extends over 15 amino acids. V lost 1 base and J 5 bases, leaving 14 bases between the germline ends. Germline CDR1 MNHNS, CDR2 SASEGT. CDR3 sequence (DNA): TGTGCCAGCAGTGAAGAGGCTTATTTGAGGACTGAAGCTTTCTTT. It codes for CASSEEAYLRTEAFF.

The CDR3 sequence: CASSQTLGLRGDYEQYF. CDR3 in DNA: TGTGCCAGCAGCCAAACATTGGGTTTGCGGGGGGACTACGAGCAGTACTTC. This chain links TRBV7-6 with TRBJ2-7; 8 bases fit TRBD2. Germline CDR1 SGHVS, CDR2 FNYEAQ. J gave up 3 bases and V 5 bases, and 15 bases lay outside the gene matches. The CDR3 totals 17 residues.

This clone showed up just a few times. This chain connects TRBV21-1 to TRBJ1-6; the table's D call, TRBD1, has no DNA check behind it. TRBV21-1 is reported as a pseudogene. This CDR3 is 13 amino acids long. The CDR3 sequence: CASSRQQTGPLHF. The CDR3 nucleotides are TGTGCCAGCAGCAGACAGCAAACTGGCCCCCTCCACTTT.

On this clone: The junction differs from germline at one of its ends, possibly a read error. V is TRBV11-2 and J is TRBJ2-1; 8 bases fit TRBD2. CDR1 and CDR2 (germline): SGHAT, FQNNGV. The CDR3 has 15 residues. The CDR3 nucleotides read TGTGCCAGCGGCCTCTTAAGCGGGGGCAACAATGTGCAGTTCTTC. Amino acid sequence: CASGLLSGGNNVQFF.

The J gene is TRBJ2-3, the V gene TRBV6-1; 8 bases fit TRBD1. With V trimmed by 3 bases and J by 4 bases, 3 bases remained unmatched. CDR1 MNHNS and CDR2 SASEGT come from the germline V gene. The CDR3 is made up of 14 amino acids. The CDR3 nucleotides are TGTGCCAGCAGTGACAGGGGGCACCCAGATACGCAGTATTTT. Encoded protein: CASSDRGHPDTQYF.